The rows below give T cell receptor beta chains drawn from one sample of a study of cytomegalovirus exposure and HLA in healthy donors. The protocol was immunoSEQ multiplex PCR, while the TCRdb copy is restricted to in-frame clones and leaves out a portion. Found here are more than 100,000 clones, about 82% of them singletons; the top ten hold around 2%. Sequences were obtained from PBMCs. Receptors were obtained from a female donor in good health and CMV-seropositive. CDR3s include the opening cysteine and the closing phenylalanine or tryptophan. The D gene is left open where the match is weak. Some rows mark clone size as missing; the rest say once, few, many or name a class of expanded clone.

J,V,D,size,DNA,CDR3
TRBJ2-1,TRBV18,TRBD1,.,TGTGCCAGCTCACCAGACAGGGTACAAAATGAGCAGTTCTTC,CASSPDRVQNEQFF
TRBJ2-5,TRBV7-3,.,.,TGTGCCAGCAGCTTAAAGGCAGGGAATCGGGAGACCCAGTACTTC,CASSLKAGNRETQYF
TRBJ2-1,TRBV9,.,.,TGTGCCAGCAGCGTAGACGGGGGGCCCTACAATGAGCAGTTCTTC,CASSVDGGPYNEQFF
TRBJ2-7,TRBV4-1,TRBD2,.,TGCGCCAGCAGCCAAGACGTCGGACTAGACTCCTACGAGCAGTACTTC,CASSQDVGLDSYEQYF
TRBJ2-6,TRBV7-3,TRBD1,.,TGTGCCAGCAGCTTTCCCGGGACAGGGAATGGGGCCAACGTCCTGACTTTC,CASSFPGTGNGANVLTF
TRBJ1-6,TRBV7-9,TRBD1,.,TGTGCCAGCAGCCGACAGGGATTGGGGAATTCACCCCTCCACTTT,CASSRQGLGNSPLHF
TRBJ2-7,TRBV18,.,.,TGTGCCAGCTCACCACCGAGGACAGCCGGTGTCGAGCAGTACTTC,CASSPPRTAGVEQYF
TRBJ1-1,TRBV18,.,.,TGTGCCAGCTCACCATCCGGGACGGGGGGAGCTTTCTTT,CASSPSGTGGAFF
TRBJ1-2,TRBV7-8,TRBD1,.,TGTGCCAGCAGCCGGGAACAGGGGGTGAACTATGGCTACACCTTC,CASSREQGVNYGYTF
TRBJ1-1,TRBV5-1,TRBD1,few,TGCGCCAGCAGCTTGTTCGGGACAGAGAACACTGAAGCTTTCTTT,CASSLFGTENTEAFF
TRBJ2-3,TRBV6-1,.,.,TGTGCCAGCAGTGAAATTGCGGGAACCACAGATACGCAGTATTTT,CASSEIAGTTDTQYF
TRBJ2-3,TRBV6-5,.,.,TGTGCCAGCAGTGGACAGTTACCCACAGATACGCAGTATTTT,CASSGQLPTDTQYF
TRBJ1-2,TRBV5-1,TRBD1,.,TGCGCCAGCAGCGACAATGGACAGGATTATGGCTACACCTTC,CASSDNGQDYGYTF
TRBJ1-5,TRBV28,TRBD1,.,TGTGCCAGCAGTCCCGGGACAGGGTGGAGGCCCCAGCATTTT,CASSPGTGWRPQHF
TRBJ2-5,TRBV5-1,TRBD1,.,TGCGCCAGCAGCGACTTGACAGGGGAAGAGACCCAGTACTTC,CASSDLTGEETQYF
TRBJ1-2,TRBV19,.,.,TGTGCCAGTAGTCCCCGCCGGGGGAACTATGGCTACACCTTC,CASSPRRGNYGYTF
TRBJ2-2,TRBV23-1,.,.,TGCGCCAGCAGTCAAAAAGACATGAACACCGGGGAGCTGTTTTTT,CASSQKDMNTGELFF
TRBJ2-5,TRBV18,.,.,TGTGCCAGCTCACCACTTTCCGGAGCAATCCAAGAGACCCAGTACTTC,CASSPLSGAIQETQYF
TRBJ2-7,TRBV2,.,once,TGTGCCAGCAGTGATTTCGGCGTATCGGAGTACGAGCAGTACTTC,CASSDFGVSEYEQYF
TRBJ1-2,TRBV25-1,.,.,TGTGCCAGCAGTCACAGGCAAGCTAACTATGGCTACACCTTC,CASSHRQANYGYTF
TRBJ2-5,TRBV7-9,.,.,TGTGCCAGCAGCTTAGAAGCTCTATCCCAGTACTTC,CASSLEALSQYF
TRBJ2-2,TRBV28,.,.,TGTGCCAGCAGTTTAAGTGTTAAGGGGACCGGGGAGCTGTTTTTT,CASSLSVKGTGELFF
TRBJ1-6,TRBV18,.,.,TGTGCCAGCTCACCACGCCAGGGGAGTTCACCCCTCCACTTT,CASSPRQGSSPLHF
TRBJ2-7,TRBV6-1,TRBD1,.,TGTGCCAGCAGTGAAGAGGGACAGGCGAGCTCCTACGAGCAGTACTTC,CASSEEGQASSYEQYF
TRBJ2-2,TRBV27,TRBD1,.,TGTGCCGTAAGGGACAGGGCTATCGGGGAGCTGTTTTTT,CAVRDRAIGELFF
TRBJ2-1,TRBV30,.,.,TGTGCCTGGAGTGTACTTAGAGCGGGTGAGCAGTTCTTC,CAWSVLRAGEQFF
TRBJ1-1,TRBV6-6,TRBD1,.,TGTGCCAGCAGTAACGGACAGGGGAACACTGAAGCTTTCTTT,CASSNGQGNTEAFF
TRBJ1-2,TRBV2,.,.,TGTGCCAGCAGGGCCCGACAGGCGAATAACTATGGCTACACCTTC,CASRARQANNYGYTF
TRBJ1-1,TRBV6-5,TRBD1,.,TGTGCCAGCAGTCAGACAGGGCGGAACACTGAAGCTTTCTTT,CASSQTGRNTEAFF
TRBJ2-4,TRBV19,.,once,TGTGCCAGTAGTATAGACCCGTCGGACAGTCGGGGAAACATTCAGTACTTC,CASSIDPSDSRGNIQYF
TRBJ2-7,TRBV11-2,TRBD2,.,TGTGCCAGCAGCTATGGGTCAGCGGGACTCCTCGAGCAGTACTTC,CASSYGSAGLLEQYF
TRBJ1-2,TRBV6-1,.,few,TGTGCCAACCTCTACCCTACAGGTTTCGGCTACACCTTC,CANLYPTGFGYTF
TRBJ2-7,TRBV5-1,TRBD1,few,TGCGCCAGCAGCTTGGGCCCTTGGGACAGGGATACACCCTACGATCAGTACTTC,CASSLGPWDRDTPYDQYF
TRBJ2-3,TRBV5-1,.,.,TGCGCCAGCAGCTTTGGGGCCCCGGGCTTGGATACGCAGTATTTT,CASSFGAPGLDTQYF
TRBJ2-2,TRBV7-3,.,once,TGTGCCAGCAAGCTGAACACCGGGGAGCTGTTTTTT,CASKLNTGELFF
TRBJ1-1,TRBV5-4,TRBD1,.,TGTGCCAGCAGCCTTAAAACAGGGGGCTTGAACACTGAAGCTTTCTTT,CASSLKTGGLNTEAFF
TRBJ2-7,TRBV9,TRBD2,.,TGTGCCAGCACCCCGGGACTAGTTTCCTACGAGCAGTACTTC,CASTPGLVSYEQYF
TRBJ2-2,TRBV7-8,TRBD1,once,TGTGCCAGCAGCCCCAGACAGGGGATTGCCACCGGGGAGCTGTTTTTT,CASSPRQGIATGELFF
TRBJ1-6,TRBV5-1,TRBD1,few,TGCGCCAGCAGCATGTCCCAGGGGGCGCGGAATTCACCCCTCCACTTT,CASSMSQGARNSPLHF
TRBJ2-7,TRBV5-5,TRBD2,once,TGTGCCAGCAGCTTTGACAGCGGGAGGGGATTATGGTACTTC,CASSFDSGRGLWYF
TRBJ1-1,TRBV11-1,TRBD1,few,TGTGCCAGCAGCTTAGGACAGGGGGCAACTAACACTGAAGCTTTCTTT,CASSLGQGATNTEAFF
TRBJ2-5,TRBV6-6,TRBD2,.,TGTGCCAGCAGCCCCGGGACTAGCGGGAACGGGGAGACCCAGTACTTC,CASSPGTSGNGETQYF
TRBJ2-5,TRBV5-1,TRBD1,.,TGCGCCAGCAGCTTGGGGACAGGGAACTGGGAGACCCAGTACTTC,CASSLGTGNWETQYF
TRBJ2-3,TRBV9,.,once,TGTGCCAGCAGCGTAGTGGGTTTAGGGGGGGACACAGATACGCAGTATTTT,CASSVVGLGGDTDTQYF
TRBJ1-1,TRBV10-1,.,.,TGCGCCAGCAGTGAGTCCCAAGGACAGAGGAACACTGAAGCTTTCTTT,CASSESQGQRNTEAFF
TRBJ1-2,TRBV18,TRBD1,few,TGTGCCAGCTCACCACCGGAGTCGCGACAGGGAATAAGTGGCTACACCTTC,CASSPPESRQGISGYTF
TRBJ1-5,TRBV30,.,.,TGTGCCTGGAGTGCGCAGGGCGGTCAGCCCCAGCATTTT,CAWSAQGGQPQHF
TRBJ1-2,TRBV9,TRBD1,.,TGTGCCAGCAGCCCGGGACAGGGGGTAACAGTTGGCTACACCTTC,CASSPGQGVTVGYTF
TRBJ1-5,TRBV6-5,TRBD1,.,TGTGCCAGCAGTCTCACAGGGGTGAGCAATCAGCCCCAGCATTTT,CASSLTGVSNQPQHF
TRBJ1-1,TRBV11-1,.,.,TGTGCCAGCAGCTTACAGGGGTTCGGTGAAGCTTTCTTT,CASSLQGFGEAFF
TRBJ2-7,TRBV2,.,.,TGTGCCAGCAGGGATGGACAGGGAGGGTGGGAGCAGTACTTC,CASRDGQGGWEQYF
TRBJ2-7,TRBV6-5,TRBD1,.,TGTGCCAGCAGTTATAGAGACAGGGTATACGAGCAGTACTTC,CASSYRDRVYEQYF
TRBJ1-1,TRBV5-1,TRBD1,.,TGCGCCAGCAGCTCACGACAGGGGGCTAACACTGAAGCTTTCTTT,CASSSRQGANTEAFF
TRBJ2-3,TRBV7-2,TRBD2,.,TGTGCCAGCAGCTTAGACCCCCTCCCTAGCGGGGTGACAGATACGCAGTATTTT,CASSLDPLPSGVTDTQYF